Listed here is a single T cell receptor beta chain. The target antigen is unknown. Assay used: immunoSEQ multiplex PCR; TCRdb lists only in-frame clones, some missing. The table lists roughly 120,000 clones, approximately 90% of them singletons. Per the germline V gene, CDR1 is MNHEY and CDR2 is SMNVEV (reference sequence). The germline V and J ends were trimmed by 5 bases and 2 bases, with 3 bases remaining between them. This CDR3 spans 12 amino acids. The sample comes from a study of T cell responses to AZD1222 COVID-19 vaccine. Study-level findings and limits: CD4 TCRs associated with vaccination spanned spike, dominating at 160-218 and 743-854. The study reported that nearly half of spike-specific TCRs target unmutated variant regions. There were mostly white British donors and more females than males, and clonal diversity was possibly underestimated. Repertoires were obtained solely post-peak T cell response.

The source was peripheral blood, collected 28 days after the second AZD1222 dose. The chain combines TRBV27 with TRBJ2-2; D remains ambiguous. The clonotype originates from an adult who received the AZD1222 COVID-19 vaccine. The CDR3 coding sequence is TGTGCCAGCAGTACAAACACCGGGGAGCTGTTTTTT. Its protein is CASSTNTGELFF.